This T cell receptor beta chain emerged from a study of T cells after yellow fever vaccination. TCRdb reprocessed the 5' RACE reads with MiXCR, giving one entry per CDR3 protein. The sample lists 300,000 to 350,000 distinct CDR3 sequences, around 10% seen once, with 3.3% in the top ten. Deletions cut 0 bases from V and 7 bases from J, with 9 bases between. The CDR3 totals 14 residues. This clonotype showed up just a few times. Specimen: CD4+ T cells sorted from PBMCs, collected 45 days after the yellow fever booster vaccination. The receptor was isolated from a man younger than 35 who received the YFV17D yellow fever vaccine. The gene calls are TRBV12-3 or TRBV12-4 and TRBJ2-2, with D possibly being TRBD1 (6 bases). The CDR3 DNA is TGTGCCAGCAGTTTAGCCAGGGGACACGGGGAGCTGTTTTTT. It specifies CASSLARGHGELFF.